The 24 T cell receptor beta chains below all came from one sample that was sequenced in a study of OX40 agonist ivuxolimab in advanced cancers. Libraries were prepared by immunoSEQ multiplex PCR; TCRdb keeps only in-frame clonotypes and omits some of them. The top ten clones hold about a fifth of a sample with fewer than 45,000 clones, around three quarters of them seen once. The sequencing here drew on CD4+ or CD8+ T cells sorted from blood, taken in a trial of the OX40 agonist ivuxolimab. All receptors derive from an adult with an advanced solid tumor such as melanoma, head and neck, liver or kidney cancer.

The chain recombines TRBV5-1 with TRBJ2-7; 7 bases agree with TRBD1. V trimming: 5 bases; J trimming: 3 bases; junction bases outside the gene matches: 8. Germline V lookup: CDR1 SGHRS, CDR2 YFSETQ. This CDR3 region has 14 residues. DNA of the CDR3: TGCGCCAGCAGGGACTCCGGGACAGTCTACGAGCAGTACTTC. Translated, it gives CASRDSGTVYEQYF.

V and J are TRBV29-1 and TRBJ1-2; no definite D call. Trimming pared 3 bases from V and 3 bases from J, leaving 8 bases between. The CDR3 runs to 12 residues. CDR1 and CDR2 (germline): SQVTM, ANQGSEA. The CDR3 region has the DNA TGCAGCGTTGATAAGATAGACTATGGCTACACCTTC. Encoded protein: CSVDKIDYGYTF.

Only a few counts were recorded for this clone. The chain has TRBV10-1 and TRBJ2-2; TRBD1 is a possible D gene (6 bases). CDR1 is WNHNN, CDR2 SYGVQD, per germline (reference sequence). V lost 5 bases to trimming and J lost 1 base, with 8 bases between them. The CDR3 runs to 14 residues. CDR3 residues: CASSWGQNTGELFF. The CDR3 nucleotides read TGCGCCAGCAGTTGGGGACAGAACACCGGGGAGCTGTTTTTT.

The chain joins TRBV25-1 to TRBJ2-2; a weak D match, TRBD2 (6 bases). V was trimmed by 2 bases and J by 2 bases, leaving 9 bases between them. Germline-derived CDR1 and CDR2 are MGHDK and SYGVNS. The CDR3 has 15 residues. CDR3 bases: TGTGCCAGCAGTGAAGCGGGGATCAACACCGGGGAGCTGTTTTTT. Translation: CASSEAGINTGELFF.

The rearrangement joins TRBV5-1 to TRBJ1-1, with D perhaps TRBD1 (6 bases). CDR1 SGHRS and CDR2 YFSETQ come from the germline V gene. V shed 4 bases and J shed 4 bases, with 17 bases lying between them. The CDR3 has 15 amino acids. The DNA of the CDR3 is TGCGCCAGCAGCCTCTTTCCGGGACATGGCACTGAAGCTTTCTTT. Its protein product is CASSLFPGHGTEAFF.

This chain joins TRBV19 and TRBJ2-5; D might be TRBD1 (5 bases). Germline V gives CDR1 LNHDA, CDR2 SQIVND (reference sequence). The CDR3 totals 15 residues. V lost 5 bases and J 2 bases, leaving 15 bases between the germline ends. CDR3: CASSLNRLTQETQYF. DNA for the CDR3: TGTGCCAGTAGTCTGAACAGGCTAACGCAAGAGACCCAGTACTTC. Full variable domain (rest looked up from reference TRBV19 and TRBJ2-5): DGGITQSPKYLFRKEGQNVTLSCEQNLNHDAMYWYRQDPGQGLRLIYYSQIVNDFQKGDIAEGYSVSREKKESFPLTVTSAQKNPTAFYLCASSLNRLTQETQYFGPGTRLLVL.

The chain couples TRBV27 to TRBJ1-2, with D perhaps TRBD1 (6 bases). The CDR3 length is 14 residues. Germline lookup yields CDR1 MNHEY and CDR2 SMNVEV (reference sequence). Trimming cost V 4 bases and J 7 bases, with 16 bases left between them. CDR3 bases: TGTGCCAGCAGTTACCAAGGGGGGGCGCGTGGCTACACCTTC. Encoded protein: CASSYQGGARGYTF.

The chain couples TRBV5-5 to TRBJ2-7; D is perhaps TRBD1 (8 bases). The CDR3 has 16 amino acids. Trimming removed 2 bases from V and 6 bases from J, with 21 bases in between. CDR1 is SGHKS and CDR2 is YYEKEE in the germline V gene (reference sequence). CDR3 DNA sequence: TGTGCCAGCAGCTTCTCCGCGGACAGGGAGGGGCTCGAGCAGTACTTC. Translated, it gives CASSFSADREGLEQYF.

This rearrangement joins TRBV6-1 to TRBJ1-2, with 8 positions matching TRBD1. Germline V gene lookup returns CDR1 MNHNS and CDR2 SASEGT. The V segment lost 3 bases and the J segment 7 bases; nucleotides outside the gene matches: 10. The CDR3 extends over 15 amino acids. In DNA, the CDR3 is TGTGCCAGCAGTGAGCGCTACGGGACAGGAGGTGGCTACACCTTC. As protein: CASSERYGTGGGYTF.

This clone was detected once. The J gene is TRBJ2-6, the V gene TRBV5-4, with 8 bases matching TRBD1. Trimming removed 5 bases from V and 3 bases from J; junction bases left unmatched: 7. The germline CDR1 and CDR2 sequences are SGHNT and YYREEE (reference sequence). This CDR3 is 16 amino acids long. The CDR3 region has the DNA TGTGCCAGCAGACTTACAGGGGGTGATGGGGCCAACGTCCTGACTTTC. Protein product: CASRLTGGDGANVLTF.

The rearrangement joins TRBV15 to TRBJ1-6, with D possibly matching TRBD1 (6 bases). The germline V gene has CDR1 LNHNV and CDR2 YYDKDF (reference sequence). The CDR3 is 15 residues long. V was cut by 5 bases and J by 3 bases, with 11 bases left in between. The CDR3 sequence is CATSGLGGYNSPLHF. CDR3 DNA: TGTGCCACCAGCGGGCTAGGGGGCTATAATTCACCCCTCCACTTT.

The chain employs TRBV6-5 and TRBJ1-5; 7 bases map to TRBD1. This CDR3 region has 15 residues. The J segment lost 4 bases and the V segment lost 2 bases, leaving 5 bases of the junction unmatched. Germline CDR1 MNHEY, CDR2 SVGAGI. The CDR3 nucleotides are TGTGCCAGCAGTTACGCCGGGACAGCTAATCAGCCCCAGCATTTT. Translated: CASSYAGTANQPQHF.

This clone is a singleton in its sample. The gene calls are TRBV29-1 and TRBJ2-1; D is unclear. The CDR3 has 13 amino acids. Germline V gene data show CDR1 as SQVTM and CDR2 as ANQGSEA. V was trimmed by 4 bases and J by 4 bases, leaving 11 bases between them. The CDR3 DNA reads TGCAGCGTTGTGGTCAGCCTGTACAATGAGCAGTTCTTC. Protein product: CSVVVSLYNEQFF.

The gene calls are TRBV9 and TRBJ1-2; TRBD1 might be the D (5 bases). The V gene's germline CDR1 is SGDLS and CDR2 YYNGEE. Deletions cut 4 bases from V and 7 bases from J, with 11 bases between. The CDR3 consists of 12 residues. As DNA, the CDR3 is TGTGCCAGCAGCCCCTTGGGACGTGGCTACACCTTC. The encoded protein is CASSPLGRGYTF.

This clone was observed a few times. J is TRBJ1-5 and V is TRBV7-2; D gene uncertain. Germline V gives CDR1 SGHTA, CDR2 FQGNSA. V was cut by 1 base and J by 3 bases, with 7 bases left in between. CDR3 size: 14 residues. CDR3 protein: CASSLGQNNQPQHF. CDR3 nucleotide sequence: TGTGCCAGCAGCTTAGGGCAGAACAATCAGCCCCAGCATTTT.

V is TRBV18 and J is TRBJ2-2; D possibly corresponds to TRBD1 (6 bases). V was shortened by 2 bases and J by 0 bases, with 10 bases between the two germline ends. This CDR3 spans 16 amino acids. Germline V gene lookup returns CDR1 KGHSH and CDR2 LQKENI. The CDR3 region has the DNA TGTGCCAGCTCACCAGACAGGACCGCGAACACCGGGGAGCTGTTTTTT. It codes for CASSPDRTANTGELFF. The entire variable domain, with the rest obtained from reference TRBV18 and TRBJ2-2, is as follows: NAGVMQNPRHLVRRRGQEARLRCSPMKGHSHVYWYRQLPEEGLKFMVYLQKENIIDESGMPKERFSAEFPKEGPSILRIQQVVRGDSAAYFCASSPDRTANTGELFFGEGSRLTVL.

This sequence joins TRBV6-6 and TRBJ1-5; the match to TRBD1 covers 7 bases. Per germline, CDR1 MNHNY and CDR2 SVGAGI (reference sequence). The trim removed 7 bases at V and 4 bases at J, leaving 7 bases unmatched. CDR3 length: 14 residues. CDR3 sequence: CASNGRGTNQPQHF. In DNA form, the CDR3 reads TGTGCCAGCAATGGCAGGGGGACTAATCAGCCCCAGCATTTT.

The chain is built from TRBV6-1 and TRBJ2-7; TRBD1 or TRBD2 may be the D gene (6 bases each). The germline V and J ends were trimmed by 10 bases and 2 bases, with 9 bases remaining between them. The CDR3 length is 11 residues. Germline values: CDR1 MNHNS, CDR2 SASEGT. CDR3 nucleotide sequence: TGTGCCATAAGGGGGGCCTACGAGCAGTACTTC. Encoded protein: CAIRGAYEQYF.

The V and J genes are TRBV20-1 and TRBJ1-4; 7 positions match TRBD1. Germline loops: CDR1 DFQATT, CDR2 SNEGSKA (reference sequence). There are 11 residues in the CDR3. V was pared by 3 bases and J by 13 bases, with 5 bases of the junction left unmatched. This CDR3 is CSASEGAGLFF. The CDR3 DNA follows: TGCAGTGCTAGCGAGGGGGCAGGACTGTTTTTT.

The V call is TRBV6-5, the J call TRBJ1-1, with 9 positions matching TRBD1. The V segment lost 6 bases and the J segment 4 bases; nucleotides outside the gene matches: 3. The CDR3 spans 13 residues. Germline V gene data show CDR1 as MNHEY and CDR2 as SVGAGI. CDR3 amino acids: CASRTTGGTEAFF. CDR3 DNA sequence: TGTGCCAGCAGAACGACAGGGGGCACTGAAGCTTTCTTT.

There are a few counts of this clone. The CDR3 reads CASSTQGLGQPQHF. DNA of the CDR3: TGTGCCAGCTCAACGCAGGGGCTAGGTCAGCCCCAGCATTTT. The chain links TRBV18 to TRBJ1-5; TRBD1 might be the D (6 bases). The germline CDR1 and CDR2 sequences are KGHSH and LQKENI. The V end lost 5 bases, the J end lost 6 bases, and 14 bases lay between the germline ends. The CDR3 length is 14 residues.

The gene calls are TRBV7-9 and TRBJ1-2; 8 nucleotides agree with TRBD1. Trimming removed 3 bases from V and 5 bases from J; junction bases left unmatched: 5. Germline loops: CDR1 SEHNR, CDR2 FQNEAQ (reference sequence). The CDR3 sequence is 14 residues long. CDR3 in amino acids: CASSFGQGLYGYTF. CDR3 DNA: TGTGCCAGCAGCTTCGGACAGGGCTTGTATGGCTACACCTTC.

Notes on this clone: This may be a read error, as it is one base from a much larger clone. This CDR3 is also generated by other DNA sequences in the sample. The CDR3 coding sequence is TGTGCCAGCAGCCAAGACAGGGTTTATGGCTACACCTTC. The encoded protein is CASSQDRVYGYTF. This rearrangement joins TRBV4-2 to TRBJ1-2, with a tentative D call TRBD1 (5 bases). Germline loops: CDR1 LGHNA, CDR2 YNFKEQ. CDR3 length equals 13 residues. Trimming left V 0 bases short and J 5 bases short, with 7 bases between.

This clone is a singleton in its sample. The genes are TRBV11-2 and TRBJ2-1, with D perhaps TRBD1 (6 bases). Trimming stripped 3 bases from V and 11 bases from J, with 14 bases between. Germline V gives CDR1 SGHAT, CDR2 FQNNGV. The CDR3 sequence is 13 residues long. The CDR3 spells CASSFTKDRKQFF. In nucleotides, the CDR3 is TGTGCCAGCAGCTTTACTAAGGACAGAAAGCAGTTCTTC.